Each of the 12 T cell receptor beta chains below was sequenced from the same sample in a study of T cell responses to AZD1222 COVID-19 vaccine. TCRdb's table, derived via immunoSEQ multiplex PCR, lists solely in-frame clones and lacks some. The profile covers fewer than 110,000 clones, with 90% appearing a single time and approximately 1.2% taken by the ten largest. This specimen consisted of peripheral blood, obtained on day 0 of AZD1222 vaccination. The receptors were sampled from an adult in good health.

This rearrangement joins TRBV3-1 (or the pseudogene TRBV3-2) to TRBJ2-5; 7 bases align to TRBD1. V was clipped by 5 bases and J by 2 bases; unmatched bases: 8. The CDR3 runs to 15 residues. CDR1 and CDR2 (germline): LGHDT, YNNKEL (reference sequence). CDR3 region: CASSELTGVQETQYF. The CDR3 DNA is TGTGCCAGCAGCGAGCTCACAGGGGTTCAAGAGACCCAGTACTTC.

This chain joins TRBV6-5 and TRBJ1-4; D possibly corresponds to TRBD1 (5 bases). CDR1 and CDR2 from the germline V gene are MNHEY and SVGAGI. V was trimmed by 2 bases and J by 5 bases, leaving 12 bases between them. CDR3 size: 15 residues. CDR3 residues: CASSYMGGRNEKLFF. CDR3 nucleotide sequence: TGTGCCAGCAGTTACATGGGGGGGAGAAATGAAAAACTGTTTTTT.

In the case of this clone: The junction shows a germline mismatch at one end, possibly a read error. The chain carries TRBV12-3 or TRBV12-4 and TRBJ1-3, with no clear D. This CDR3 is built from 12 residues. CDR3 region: CASSLRPPGSSF. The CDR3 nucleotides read TGTGCCAGCAGTTTACGGCCTCCGGGTTCCTCTTTT.

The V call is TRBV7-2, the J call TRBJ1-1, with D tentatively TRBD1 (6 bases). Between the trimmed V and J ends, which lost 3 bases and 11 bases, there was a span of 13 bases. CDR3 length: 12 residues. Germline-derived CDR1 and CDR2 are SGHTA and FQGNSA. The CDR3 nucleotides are TGTGCCAGCAGCTTGATTCCAGGGGATGCTTTCTTT. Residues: CASSLIPGDAFF.

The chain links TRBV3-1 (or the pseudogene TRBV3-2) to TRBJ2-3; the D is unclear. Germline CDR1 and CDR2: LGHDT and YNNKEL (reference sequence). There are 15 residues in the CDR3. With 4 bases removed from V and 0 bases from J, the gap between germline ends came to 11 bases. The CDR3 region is CASSRKPTSTDTQYF. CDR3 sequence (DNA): TGTGCCAGCAGCCGAAAGCCCACAAGCACAGATACGCAGTATTTT.

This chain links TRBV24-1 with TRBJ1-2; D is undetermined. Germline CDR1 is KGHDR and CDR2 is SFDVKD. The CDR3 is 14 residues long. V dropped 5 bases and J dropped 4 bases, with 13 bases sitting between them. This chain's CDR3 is CATSATTGGYGYTF. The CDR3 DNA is TGTGCCACCAGTGCCACCACCGGTGGCTATGGCTACACCTTC.

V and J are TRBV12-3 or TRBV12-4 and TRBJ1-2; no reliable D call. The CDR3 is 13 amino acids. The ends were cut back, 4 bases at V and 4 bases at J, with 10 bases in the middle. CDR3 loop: CASSSGRSYGYTF. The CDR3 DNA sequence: TGTGCCAGCAGTTCAGGACGGTCCTATGGCTACACCTTC.

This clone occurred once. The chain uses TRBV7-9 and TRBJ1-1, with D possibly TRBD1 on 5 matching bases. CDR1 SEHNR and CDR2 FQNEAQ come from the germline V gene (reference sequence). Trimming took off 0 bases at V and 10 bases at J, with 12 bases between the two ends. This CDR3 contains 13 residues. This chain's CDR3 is CASSLAGEQGAFF. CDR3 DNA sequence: TGTGCCAGCAGCTTAGCAGGGGAGCAGGGAGCTTTCTTT. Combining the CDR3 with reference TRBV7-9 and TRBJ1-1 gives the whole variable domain DTGVSQNPRHKITKRGQNVTFRCDPISEHNRLYWYRQTLGQGPEFLTYFQNEAQLEKSRLLSDRFSAERPKGSFSTLEIQRTEQGDSAMYLCASSLAGEQGAFFGQGTRLTVV.

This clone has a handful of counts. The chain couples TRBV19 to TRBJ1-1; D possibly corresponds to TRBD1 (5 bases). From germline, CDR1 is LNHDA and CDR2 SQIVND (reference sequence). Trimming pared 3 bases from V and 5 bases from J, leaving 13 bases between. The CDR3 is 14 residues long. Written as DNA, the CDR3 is TGTGCCAGTAGTATCCTAACAGGCCAGACTGAAGCTTTCTTT. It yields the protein CASSILTGQTEAFF. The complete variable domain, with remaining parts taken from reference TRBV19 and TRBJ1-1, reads DGGITQSPKYLFRKEGQNVTLSCEQNLNHDAMYWYRQDPGQGLRLIYYSQIVNDFQKGDIAEGYSVSREKKESFPLTVTSAQKNPTAFYLCASSILTGQTEAFFGQGTRLTVV.

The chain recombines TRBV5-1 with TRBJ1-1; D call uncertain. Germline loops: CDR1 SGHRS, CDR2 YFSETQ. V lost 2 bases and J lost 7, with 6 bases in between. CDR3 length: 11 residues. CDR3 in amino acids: CASSFRGEAFF. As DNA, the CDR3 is TGCGCCAGCAGCTTCCGCGGTGAAGCTTTCTTT.

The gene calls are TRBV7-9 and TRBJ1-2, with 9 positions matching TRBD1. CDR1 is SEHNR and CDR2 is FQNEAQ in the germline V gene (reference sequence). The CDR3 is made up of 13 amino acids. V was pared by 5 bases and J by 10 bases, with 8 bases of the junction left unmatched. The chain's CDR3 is CASSPGQGLYYTF. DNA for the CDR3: TGTGCCAGCAGCCCGGGACAGGGCCTATACTACACCTTC.

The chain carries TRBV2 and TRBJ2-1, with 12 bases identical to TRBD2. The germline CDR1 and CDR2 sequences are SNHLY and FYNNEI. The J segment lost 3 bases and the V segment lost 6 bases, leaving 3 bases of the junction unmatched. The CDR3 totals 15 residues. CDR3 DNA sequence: TGTGCCAGCAGCCCACTAGCGGGGGGCTACAATGAGCAGTTCTTC. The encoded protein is CASSPLAGGYNEQFF.